This TCR beta chain was observed in a study of blood T cell repertoires in COVID-19. Study in general: The samples span acute and convalescent COVID-19 from the United States, Italy and Spain. Sources were T cells, B-cell-depleted T cells, or PBMCs; the material itself was cDNA or gDNA.

CDR3 size: 18 residues. V dropped 3 bases and J dropped 4; count of bases not matched to a gene: 8. In germline, CDR1 is SGHDT, CDR2 YYEEEE. Authors' data handling: The assay estimated nucleated cells by amplifying reference gene primers. Method: immunoSEQ multiplex PCR; TCRdb's copy keeps in-frame clones and lacks some. V and J calls and clone size follow that table, whereas D and trimming were derived from the DNA. The sample yields more than 55,000 clones, around 80% seen once. J is TRBJ2-6 and V is TRBV5-6, with 12 bases fitting TRBD2. The sample consisted of peripheral blood. The TCR sequence derives from a woman of 80 years or more with acute or convalescent COVID-19. The CDR3 here is CASSSRRLAGVGANVLTF. The CDR3 nucleotides are TGTGCCAGCAGCTCCCGACGACTAGCGGGGGTAGGGGCCAACGTCCTGACTTTC.